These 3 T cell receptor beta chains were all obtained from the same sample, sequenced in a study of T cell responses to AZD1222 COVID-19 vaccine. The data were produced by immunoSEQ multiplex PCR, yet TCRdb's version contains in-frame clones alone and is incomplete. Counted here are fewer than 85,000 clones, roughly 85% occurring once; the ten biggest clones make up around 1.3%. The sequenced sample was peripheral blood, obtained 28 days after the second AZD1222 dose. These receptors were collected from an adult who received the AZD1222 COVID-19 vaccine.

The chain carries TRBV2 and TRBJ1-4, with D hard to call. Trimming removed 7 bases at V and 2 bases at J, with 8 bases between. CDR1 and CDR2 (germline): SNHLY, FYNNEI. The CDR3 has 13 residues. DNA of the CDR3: TGTGCCAGCACGAGGGCGACTAATGAAAAACTGTTTTTT. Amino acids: CASTRATNEKLFF.

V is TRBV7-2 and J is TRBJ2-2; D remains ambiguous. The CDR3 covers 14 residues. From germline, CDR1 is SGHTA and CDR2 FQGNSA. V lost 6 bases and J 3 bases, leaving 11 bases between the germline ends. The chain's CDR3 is CASRKGVDTGELFF. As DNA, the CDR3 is TGTGCCAGCAGAAAAGGTGTGGACACCGGGGAGCTGTTTTTT.

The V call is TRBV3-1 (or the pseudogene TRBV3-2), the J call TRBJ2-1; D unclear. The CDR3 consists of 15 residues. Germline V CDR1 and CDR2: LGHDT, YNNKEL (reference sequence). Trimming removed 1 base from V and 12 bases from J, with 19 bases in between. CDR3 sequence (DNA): TGTGCCAGCAGCCAAGGAACCACTCTTACAATGGGGCAGTTCTTC. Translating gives CASSQGTTLTMGQFF.